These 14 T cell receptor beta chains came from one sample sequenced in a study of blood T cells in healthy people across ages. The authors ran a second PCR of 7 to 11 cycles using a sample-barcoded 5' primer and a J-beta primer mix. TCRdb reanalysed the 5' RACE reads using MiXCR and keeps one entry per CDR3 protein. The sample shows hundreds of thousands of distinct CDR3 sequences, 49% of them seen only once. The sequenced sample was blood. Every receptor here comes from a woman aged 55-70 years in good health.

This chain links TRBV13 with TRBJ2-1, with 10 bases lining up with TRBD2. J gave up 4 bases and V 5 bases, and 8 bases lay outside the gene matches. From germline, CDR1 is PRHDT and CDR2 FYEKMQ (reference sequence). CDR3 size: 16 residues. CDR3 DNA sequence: TGTGCCAGCAGCCCTCCAGGGACTAGCGCATACAATGAGCAGTTCTTC. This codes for CASSPPGTSAYNEQFF. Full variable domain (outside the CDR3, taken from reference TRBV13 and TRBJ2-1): AAGVIQSPRHLIKEKRETATLKCYPIPRHDTVYWYQQGPGQDPQFLISFYEKMQSDKGSIPDRFSAQQFSDYHSELNMSSLELGDSALYFCASSPPGTSAYNEQFFGPGTRLTVL.

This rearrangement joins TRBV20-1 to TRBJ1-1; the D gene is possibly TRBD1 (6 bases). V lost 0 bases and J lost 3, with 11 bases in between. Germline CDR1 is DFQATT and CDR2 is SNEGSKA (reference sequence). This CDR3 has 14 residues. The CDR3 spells CSARETGKDTEAFF. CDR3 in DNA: TGCAGTGCTAGAGAAACAGGGAAGGACACTGAAGCTTTCTTT.

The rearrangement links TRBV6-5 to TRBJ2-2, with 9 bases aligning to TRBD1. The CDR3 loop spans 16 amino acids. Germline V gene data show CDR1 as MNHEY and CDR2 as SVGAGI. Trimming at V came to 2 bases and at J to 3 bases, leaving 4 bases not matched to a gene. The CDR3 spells CASSYERDRDTGELFF. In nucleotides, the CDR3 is TGTGCCAGCAGTTACGAAAGGGACAGGGACACCGGGGAGCTGTTTTTT.

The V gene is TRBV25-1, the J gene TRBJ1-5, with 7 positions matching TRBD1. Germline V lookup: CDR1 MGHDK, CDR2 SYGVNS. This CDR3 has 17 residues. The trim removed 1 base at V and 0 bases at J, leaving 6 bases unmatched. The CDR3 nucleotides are TGTGCCAGCAGTGAATGGGGACAGTCAGATAGCAATCAGCCCCAGCATTTT. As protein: CASSEWGQSDSNQPQHF.

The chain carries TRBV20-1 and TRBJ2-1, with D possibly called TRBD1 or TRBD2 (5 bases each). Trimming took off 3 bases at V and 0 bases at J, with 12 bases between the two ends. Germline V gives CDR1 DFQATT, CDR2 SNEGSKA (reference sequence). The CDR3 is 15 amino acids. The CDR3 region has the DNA TGCAGTGCTAGGGAGGACAAATACTCCTACAATGAGCAGTTCTTC. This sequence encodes CSAREDKYSYNEQFF.

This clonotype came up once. CDR3: CASSLPSYPYNEQYF. Written as DNA, the CDR3 is TGTGCCAGCAGCTTACCCTCTTACCCCTACAATGAGCAGTACTTC. This chain joins TRBV7-2 and TRBJ2-7; D gene ambiguous. This CDR3 is 15 amino acids long. Trimming took 2 bases from V and 7 from J, leaving 18 bases between them. Germline V CDR1 and CDR2: SGHTA, FQGNSA.

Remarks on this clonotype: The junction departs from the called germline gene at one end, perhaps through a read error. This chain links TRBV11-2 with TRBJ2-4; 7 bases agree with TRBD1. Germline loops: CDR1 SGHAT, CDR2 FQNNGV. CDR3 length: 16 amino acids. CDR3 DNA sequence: TGTGCCAGCAGCCCCGACCTAGGGGGCTACAAAAACATTCAGCACTTC. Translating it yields CASSPDLGGYKNIQHF. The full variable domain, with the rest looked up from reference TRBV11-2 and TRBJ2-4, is EAGVAQSPRYKIIEKRQSVAFWCNPISGHATLYWYQQILGQGPKLLIQFQNNGVVDDSQLPKDRFSAERLKGVDSTLKIQPAKLEDSAVYLCASSPDLGGYKNIQHFGAGTRLSVL.

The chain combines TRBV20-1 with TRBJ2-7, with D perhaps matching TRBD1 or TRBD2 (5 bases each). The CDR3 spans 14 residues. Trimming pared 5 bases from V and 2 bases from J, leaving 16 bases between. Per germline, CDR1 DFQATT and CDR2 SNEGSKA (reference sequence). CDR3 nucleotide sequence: TGCAGTGCTCCGAGAGGGGAGTCGGCCTACGAGCAGTACTTC. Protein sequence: CSAPRGESAYEQYF.

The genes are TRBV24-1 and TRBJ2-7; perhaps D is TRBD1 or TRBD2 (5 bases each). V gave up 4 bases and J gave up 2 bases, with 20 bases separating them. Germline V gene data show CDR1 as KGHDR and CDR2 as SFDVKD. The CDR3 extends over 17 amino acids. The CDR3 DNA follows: TGTGCCACCAGTGAATACCCGGACAAGCGAGGGACCTACGAGCAGTACTTC. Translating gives CATSEYPDKRGTYEQYF.

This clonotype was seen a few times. Here the CDR3 DNA reads TGTGCCAGCAGCCAGGGGGGCTACCCTACCTACAATGAGCAGTTCTTC. It translates to CASSQGGYPTYNEQFF. This rearrangement joins TRBV14 to TRBJ2-1; D assignment may be TRBD1 or TRBD2 (6 bases each). CDR1 is SGHDN and CDR2 is FVKESK in the germline V gene. The V end lost 3 bases, the J end lost 2 bases, and 14 bases lay between the germline ends. The length of the CDR3 is 16 residues.

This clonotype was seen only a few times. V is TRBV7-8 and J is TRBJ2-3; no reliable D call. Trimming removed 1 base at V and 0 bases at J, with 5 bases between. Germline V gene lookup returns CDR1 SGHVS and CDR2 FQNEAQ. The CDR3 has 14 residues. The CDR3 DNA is TGTGCCAGCAGCTTAGAGCCCAGCACAGATACGCAGTATTTT. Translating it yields CASSLEPSTDTQYF.

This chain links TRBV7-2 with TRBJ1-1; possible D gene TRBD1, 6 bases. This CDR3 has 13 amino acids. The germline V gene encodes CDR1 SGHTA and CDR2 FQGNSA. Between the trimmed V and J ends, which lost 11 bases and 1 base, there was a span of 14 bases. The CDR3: CAGGGQPNTEAFF. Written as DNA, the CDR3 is TGTGCCGGGGGCGGGCAGCCGAACACTGAAGCTTTCTTT.

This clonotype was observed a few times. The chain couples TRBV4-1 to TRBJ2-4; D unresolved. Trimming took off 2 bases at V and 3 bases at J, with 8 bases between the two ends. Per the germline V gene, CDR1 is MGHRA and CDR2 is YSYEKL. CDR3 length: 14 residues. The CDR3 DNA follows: TGCGCCAGCAGCCAACCACCCGGCAAAAACATTCAGTACTTC. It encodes CASSQPPGKNIQYF.

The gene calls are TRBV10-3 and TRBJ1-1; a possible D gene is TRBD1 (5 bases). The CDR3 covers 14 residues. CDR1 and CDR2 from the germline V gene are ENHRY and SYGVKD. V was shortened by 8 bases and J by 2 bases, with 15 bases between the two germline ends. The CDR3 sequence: CAIGSGTLNTEAFF. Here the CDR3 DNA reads TGTGCCATCGGCTCCGGGACCCTTAACACTGAAGCTTTCTTT.